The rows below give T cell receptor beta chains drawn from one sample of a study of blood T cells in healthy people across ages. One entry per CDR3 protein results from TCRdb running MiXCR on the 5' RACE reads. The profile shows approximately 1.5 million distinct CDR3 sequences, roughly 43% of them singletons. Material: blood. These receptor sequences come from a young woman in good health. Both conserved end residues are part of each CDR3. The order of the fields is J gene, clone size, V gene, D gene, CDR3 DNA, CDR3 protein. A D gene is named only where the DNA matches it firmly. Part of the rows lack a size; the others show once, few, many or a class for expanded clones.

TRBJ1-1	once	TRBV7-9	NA	TGTGCCAGCAGCCCCCGGCCTTATATGAACACTGAAGCTTTCTTT	CASSPRPYMNTEAFF
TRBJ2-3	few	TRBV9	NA	TGTGCCAGCAGCGTATCCTATTCGGCCACAGATACGCAGTATTTT	CASSVSYSATDTQYF
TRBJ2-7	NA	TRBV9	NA	TGTGCCAGCAGCGTCGACGGTCGTGGGGACGAGCAGTACTTC	CASSVDGRGDEQYF
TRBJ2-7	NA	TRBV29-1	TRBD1	TGCAGCGTGACAGGGGATAACGAGCAGTACTTC	CSVTGDNEQYF
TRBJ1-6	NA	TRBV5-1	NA	TGCGCCAGCAGCACCAATACTGGGAATTCACCCCTCCACTTT	CASSTNTGNSPLHF
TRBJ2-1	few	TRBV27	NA	TGTGCCAGCAGTTTATCGATTCAGAATGAGCAGTTCTTC	CASSLSIQNEQFF
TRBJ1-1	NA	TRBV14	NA	TGTACCAGCAGCCAAGGGGCCCTAGGGGCATGGGACACTGAAGCTTTCTTT	CTSSQGALGAWDTEAFF
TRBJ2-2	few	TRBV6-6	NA	TGTGCCAGCAGTTACTTCCAGGGGACCGGGGAGCTGTTTTTT	CASSYFQGTGELFF
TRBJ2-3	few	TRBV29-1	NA	TGCAGCGTTGGGGCAGGGGTCACAGATACGCAGTATTTT	CSVGAGVTDTQYF
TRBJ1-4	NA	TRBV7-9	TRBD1	TGTGCCAGCAGCTTCTCACAGGGGGCGAATGAAAAACTGTTTTTT	CASSFSQGANEKLFF
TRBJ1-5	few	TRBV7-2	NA	TGTGCCAGCAGCTTAGACGTAGGGTATAGCAATCAGCCCCAGCATTTT	CASSLDVGYSNQPQHF
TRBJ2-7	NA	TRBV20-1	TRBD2	TGCAGTGCTAGAGAGCGGGGGGTCTCCTACGAGCAGTACTTC	CSARERGVSYEQYF
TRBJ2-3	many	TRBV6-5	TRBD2	TGTGCCAGCAGTCGGACTAGTTCGCAAAATACGCAGTATTTT	CASSRTSSQNTQYF
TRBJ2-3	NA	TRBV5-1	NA	TGCGCCAGCAGCCCGGCGAAGCGGACAGATACGCAGTATTTT	CASSPAKRTDTQYF
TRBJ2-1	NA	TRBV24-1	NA	TGTGCCACCAGTGACGCGGGACAGACCAATGAGCAGTTCTTC	CATSDAGQTNEQFF
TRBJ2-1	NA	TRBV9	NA	TGTGCCAGCAGGGACAACTCCTACAATGAGCAGTTCTTC	CASRDNSYNEQFF
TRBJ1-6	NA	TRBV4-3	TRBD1	TGCGCCAGCAGTCAAGTCTACGGGACAGGGGTTTTCGATAATTCACCCCTCCACTTT	CASSQVYGTGVFDNSPLHF
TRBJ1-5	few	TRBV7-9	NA	TGTGCCAGCAGCTTGGGGACGTCTTGGTCTAGCAATCAGCCCCAGCATTTT	CASSLGTSWSSNQPQHF
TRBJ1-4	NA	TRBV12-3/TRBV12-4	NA	TGTGCCAGCAGTCTCCTGGGATCTGTACCCACTAATGAAAAACTGTTTTTT	CASSLLGSVPTNEKLFF
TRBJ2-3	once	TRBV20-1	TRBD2	TGCAGTGCCGAGACTAGCGACACAGATACGCAGTATTTT	CSAETSDTDTQYF
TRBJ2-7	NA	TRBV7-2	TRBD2	TGTGCCAGCAGCTTAGATACGGCGGGGGGCGGAGACGAGCAGTACTTC	CASSLDTAGGGDEQYF
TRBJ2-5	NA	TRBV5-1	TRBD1	TGCGCCAGCAGCTCCGCCGGGACAGACAATGAGCAGTACTTC	CASSSAGTDNEQYF
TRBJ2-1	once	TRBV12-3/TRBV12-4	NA	TGTGCCAGCAGTTCCGACCGGGGCTCCTACGAGCAGTTCTTC	CASSSDRGSYEQFF
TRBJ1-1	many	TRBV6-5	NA	TGTGCCAGCAGCCGAGGGGGGGCTAACACTGAAGCTTTCTTT	CASSRGGANTEAFF
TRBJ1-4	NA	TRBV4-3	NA	TGCGCCAGAAGCCATCCCGGTTCCTCAACTAATGAAAAACTGTTTTTT	CARSHPGSSTNEKLFF
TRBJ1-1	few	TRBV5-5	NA	TGTGCCAGCAGCTTGACGCATAAGATGGGCACTGAAGCTTTCTTT	CASSLTHKMGTEAFF
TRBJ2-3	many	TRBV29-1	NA	TGCAGCGCTACGGTTAGCACAGATACGCAGTATTTT	CSATVSTDTQYF
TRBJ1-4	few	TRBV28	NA	TGTGCCACCGGTACAGGTCGAGCGTATAATGAAAAACTGTTTTTT	CATGTGRAYNEKLFF
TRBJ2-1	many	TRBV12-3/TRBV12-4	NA	TGTGCCAGCAGTTTAGGCCAGATACTTTACAATGAGCAGTTCTTC	CASSLGQILYNEQFF
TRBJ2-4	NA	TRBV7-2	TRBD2	TGTGCCAGCAGCATACTGGGACTAGCGGGAGTGGAGACCAAAAACATTCAGTACTTC	CASSILGLAGVETKNIQYF
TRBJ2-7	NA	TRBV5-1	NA	TGCGCCAGCAGCTTGTCCCCGACGGGATGGGACGAGCAGTACTTC	CASSLSPTGWDEQYF
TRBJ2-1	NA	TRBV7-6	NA	TGTGCCAGCGAAGGGGATGACAATGAGCAGTTCTTC	CASEGDDNEQFF
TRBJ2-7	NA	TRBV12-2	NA	TGTGCAAGTCGCCTCAACCGGGACTACAGCTCCTACGAGCAGTACTTC	CASRLNRDYSSYEQYF
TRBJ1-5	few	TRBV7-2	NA	TGTGCCAGCAGTCCCGATCGTCCGCGGGGGGGTCAGCCCCAGCATTTT	CASSPDRPRGGQPQHF
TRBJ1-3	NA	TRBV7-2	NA	TGTGCCAGCAGCTCTAGGACAGCCTACTCTGGAAACACCATATATTTT	CASSSRTAYSGNTIYF
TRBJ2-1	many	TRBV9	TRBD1	TGTGCCAGCAGCCCAGGGACAGCCTCTATGAATGAGCAGTTCTTC	CASSPGTASMNEQFF
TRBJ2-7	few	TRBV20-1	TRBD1	TGCAGTGCTATACCATCCGGGACAGCCTACGAGCAGTACTTC	CSAIPSGTAYEQYF
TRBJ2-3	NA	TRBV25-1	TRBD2	TGTGCCAGCAGTGACGGTGGGGTCTACGGTGATACTAGCGGGAGAATCACAGATACGCAGTATTTT	CASSDGGVYGDTSGRITDTQYF
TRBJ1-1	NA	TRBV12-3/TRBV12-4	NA	TGTGCCAGCAGAAAATTCCCTGTTGGGTTCAAGAACACTGAAGCTTTCTTT	CASRKFPVGFKNTEAFF
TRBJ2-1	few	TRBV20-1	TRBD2	TGCAGTGCTAGAGTAGATTGGCTAGCGGGGGCCGAATCCTACAATGAGCAGTTCTTC	CSARVDWLAGAESYNEQFF
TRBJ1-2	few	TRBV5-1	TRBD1	TGCGCCAGCAGCTTGGGAGGACAGGGGCGAGCTGCTAACTATGGCTACACCTTC	CASSLGGQGRAANYGYTF
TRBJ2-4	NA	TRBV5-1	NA	TGCGCCAGCAGCTCCGGGATGGGCTTTGAGTTGGAGCAGTACTTC	CASSSGMGFELEQYF
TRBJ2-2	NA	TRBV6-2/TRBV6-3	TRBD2	TGTGCCAGCCCTTTCCGGACTAGCGGGGTAGCGAACACCGGGGAGCTGTTTTTT	CASPFRTSGVANTGELFF
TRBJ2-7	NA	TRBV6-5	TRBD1	TGTGCCAGCAGTTATCAGGGGGCAAACTCCTACGAGCAGTACTTC	CASSYQGANSYEQYF
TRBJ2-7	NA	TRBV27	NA	TGTGCCAGCAGTTCATTTTATAGCTCCTACGAGCAGTACTTC	CASSSFYSSYEQYF
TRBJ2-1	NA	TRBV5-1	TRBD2	TGCGCCAGCTCCCTTGAGACTAGCGGCCACTACAATGAGCAGTTCTTC	CASSLETSGHYNEQFF
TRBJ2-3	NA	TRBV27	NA	TGTGCCAGCAGTTTTGCCCCCCGCAGGGATGCGGCAGATACGCAGTATTTT	CASSFAPRRDAADTQYF
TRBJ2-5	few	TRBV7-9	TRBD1	TGTGCCAGCAGCTTAGCTACAGGGGCTAGGGAGACCCAGTACTTC	CASSLATGARETQYF
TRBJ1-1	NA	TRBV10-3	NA	TGTGCCATCAGGACCCGGGACAAGGTCGCTGAAGCTTTCTTT	CAIRTRDKVAEAFF
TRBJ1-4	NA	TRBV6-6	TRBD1	TGTGCCAGTCACAGGGGCAGGGAGGCTGAAAAACTGTTTTTT	CASHRGREAEKLFF